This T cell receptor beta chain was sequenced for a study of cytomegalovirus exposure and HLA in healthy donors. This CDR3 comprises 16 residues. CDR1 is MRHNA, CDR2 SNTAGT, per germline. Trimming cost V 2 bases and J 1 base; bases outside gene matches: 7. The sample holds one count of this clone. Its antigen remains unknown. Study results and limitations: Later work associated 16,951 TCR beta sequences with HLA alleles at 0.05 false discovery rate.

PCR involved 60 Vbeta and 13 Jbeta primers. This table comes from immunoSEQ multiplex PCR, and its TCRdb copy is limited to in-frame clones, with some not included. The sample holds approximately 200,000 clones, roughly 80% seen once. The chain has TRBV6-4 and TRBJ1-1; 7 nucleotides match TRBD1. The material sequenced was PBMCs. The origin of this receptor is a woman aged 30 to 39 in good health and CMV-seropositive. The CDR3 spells CASSDNSQGRNTEAFF. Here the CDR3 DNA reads TGTGCCAGCAGTGACAACTCACAGGGGAGGAACACTGAAGCTTTCTTT.